This TCR beta chain was sequenced in a study of blood T cell repertoires in COVID-19. Adults between roughly 18 and 90 years of age took part from 24 US areas. The CDR3 runs 13 residues. CDR1 is MNHEY, CDR2 SMNVEV, per germline (reference sequence). V was trimmed by 2 bases and J by 6 bases, leaving 7 bases between them. Clones were read by immunoSEQ multiplex PCR, and TCRdb kept only the in-frame ones, dropping some. The sample yields some 240,000 clones, about 85% seen once. The clonotype comes from a woman in her forties or fifties who had been exposed to COVID-19. Sequencing was performed on PBMCs or T cells enriched from blood (not recorded which). The chain links TRBV27 to TRBJ2-2; D might be TRBD1 (5 bases). This chain's CDR3 is CASSLIRAGELFF. The CDR3 coding sequence is TGTGCCAGCAGTTTAATCAGGGCCGGGGAGCTGTTTTTT.